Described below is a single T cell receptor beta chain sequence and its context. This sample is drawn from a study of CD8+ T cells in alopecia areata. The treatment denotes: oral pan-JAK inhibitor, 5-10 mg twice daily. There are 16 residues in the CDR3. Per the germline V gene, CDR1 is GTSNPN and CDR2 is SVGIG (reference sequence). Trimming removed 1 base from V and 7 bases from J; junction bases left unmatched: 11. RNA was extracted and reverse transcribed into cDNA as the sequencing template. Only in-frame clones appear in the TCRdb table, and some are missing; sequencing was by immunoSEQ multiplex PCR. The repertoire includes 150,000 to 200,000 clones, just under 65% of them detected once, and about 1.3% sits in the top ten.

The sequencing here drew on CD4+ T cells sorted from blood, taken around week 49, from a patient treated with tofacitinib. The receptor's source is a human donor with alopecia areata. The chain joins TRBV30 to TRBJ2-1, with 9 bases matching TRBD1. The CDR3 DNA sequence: TGTGCCTGGAGTGCTTGGACAGGGGTATTGGAAAATGAGCAGTTCTTC. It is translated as CAWSAWTGVLENEQFF. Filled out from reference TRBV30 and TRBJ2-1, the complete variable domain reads SQTIHQWPATLVQPVGSPLSLECTVEGTSNPNLYWYRQAAGRGLQLLFYSVGIGQISSEVPQNLSASRPQDRQFILSSKKLLLSDSGFYLCAWSAWTGVLENEQFFGPGTRLTVL.